The sequence of this TCR beta chain was determined in a study of shared clonotypes between healthy human individuals. The germline V gene has CDR1 MDHEN and CDR2 SYDVKM. The CDR3 has 15 residues. V lost 3 bases to trimming and J lost 2 bases, with 14 bases between them. Profiled with immunoSEQ multiplex PCR; TCRdb holds only in-frame clones, not every one. This sample has about 510,000 clones, with 90% to 97% found just once. Material for sequencing was naive CD4+ T cells sorted from blood. Specified subset: CD45RA+ positively selected. This sequence originates from a woman aged 25 to 39 in good health. The V call is TRBV28, the J call TRBJ2-7; weak D call: TRBD1 (5 bases). In nucleotides, the CDR3 is TGTGCCAGCAGTTTGGGGCTTCTGTCCCCCTACGAGCAGTACTTC. Encoded protein: CASSLGLLSPYEQYF.